This T cell receptor beta chain was sequenced for a study of CD8+CD57+ T cells in acquired aplastic anemia. Overall study findings and caveats: Patients did not significantly differ from controls in CD8+ Simpson's diversity. Found in both controls and patients were about 30 CD8+ CDR3 sequences.

On this clonotype: What it binds is not known. One end of the junction does not line up with germline, which may come from a read error.

The sequenced patients had an expansion of CD8+CD57+ cells seen by flow cytometry. Among the patients, all had severe acquired aplastic anemia. The study sampled blood from patients who had received no therapy. There are 12 residues in the CDR3. The template used for profiling TCR beta VDJ and CDR3 was genomic DNA. TCRdb re-analysed the reads in MiXCR, keeping a single row per CDR3 protein. The sample records a few hundred thousand distinct CDR3 sequences, roughly 80% being singletons. The chain uses TRBV12-3 or TRBV12-4 and TRBJ2-6; 8 bases line up with TRBD1. The TCR comes from a human donor with aplastic anemia. The material sequenced was sorted CD4+, CD8+, or CD8+CD57+ T cells (not recorded which) from PBMCs. CDR3 sequence (DNA): TGTGCCAGCAGTTTACCAGGGGGCACTGAAGCTTTC. Translated, it gives CASSLPGGTEAF.